Listed here is a single T cell receptor (beta chain). Profiling relied on immunoSEQ multiplex PCR, and the TCRdb table lists in-frame clones only, not all of them. In the table there are 50,000 to 60,000 clones, around 90% of which are singletons. The data derive from a study of blood T cell repertoires in COVID-19. V was trimmed by 3 bases and J by 0 bases, leaving 9 bases between them. This CDR3 comprises 15 residues. Germline V CDR1 and CDR2: MDHEN, SYDVKM. The chain couples TRBV28 to TRBJ1-3; D gene uncertain. The clonotype originates from a human donor in a cohort sampled during active COVID-19. The sequenced material came from peripheral blood. CDR3 DNA sequence: TGTGCCAGCAGTTTGTTCCAGGCCTCTGGAAACACCATATATTTT. Its protein product is CASSLFQASGNTIYF.